Sequencing of this T cell receptor beta chain was carried out in a study of blood T cell repertoires in COVID-19. The assay was immunoSEQ multiplex PCR, and TCRdb's table has in-frame clones only and misses some. The data show about 280,000 clones, around nine tenths seen once. The junction had 8 bases not matched to a gene; V was cut back by 3 bases and J by 0 bases. The CDR3 runs to 18 residues. From germline, CDR1 is MDHEN and CDR2 SYDVKM. The chain couples TRBV28 to TRBJ1-4; 9 nucleotides align to TRBD1. This TCR was recovered from a woman in her 30s with COVID-19, enrolled during active disease. Sequencing input: peripheral blood. Written as DNA, the CDR3 is TGTGCCAGCAGTTTGACTATAGGACAGGGGACAACTAATGAAAAACTGTTTTTT. It is translated as CASSLTIGQGTTNEKLFF. Variable domain in full (rest from reference TRBV28 and TRBJ1-4): DVKVTQSSRYLVKRTGEKVFLECVQDMDHENMFWYRQDPGLGLRLIYFSYDVKMKEKGDIPEGYSVSREKKERFSLILESASTNQTSMYLCASSLTIGQGTTNEKLFFGSGTQLSVL.